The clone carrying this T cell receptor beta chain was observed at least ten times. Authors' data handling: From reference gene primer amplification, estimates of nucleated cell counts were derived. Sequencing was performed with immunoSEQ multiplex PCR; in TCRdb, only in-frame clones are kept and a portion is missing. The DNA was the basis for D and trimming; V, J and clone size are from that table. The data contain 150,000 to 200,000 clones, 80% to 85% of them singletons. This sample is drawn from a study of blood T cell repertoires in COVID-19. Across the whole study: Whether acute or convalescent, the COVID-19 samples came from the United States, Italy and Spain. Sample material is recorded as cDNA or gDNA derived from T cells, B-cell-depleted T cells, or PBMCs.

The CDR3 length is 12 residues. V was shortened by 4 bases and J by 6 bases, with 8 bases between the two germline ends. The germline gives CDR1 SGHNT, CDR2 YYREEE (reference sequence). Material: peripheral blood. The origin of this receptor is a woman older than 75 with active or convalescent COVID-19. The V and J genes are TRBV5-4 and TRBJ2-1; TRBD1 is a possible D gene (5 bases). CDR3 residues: CASSIDSNEQFF. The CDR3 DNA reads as TGTGCCAGCAGCATAGACAGCAATGAGCAGTTCTTC.